These 5 T cell receptor beta chains were sequenced from one sample in a study of CD8+ T cells in alopecia areata. Extracted RNA was reverse transcribed, and the resulting cDNA served as sequencing template. Assay: immunoSEQ multiplex PCR; the TCRdb copy retains only in-frame clones and omits some. The profile covers approximately 280,000 clones, none occurring a single time. The pooled cutaneous lymph node cells were sorted using several markers (CD4, CD8alpha, NKG2D, NKG2ACE and others). The sample comprised CD4+ T cells sorted from a lymph node. The receptors were sampled from a C3H/HeJ mouse with alopecia areata. The mice in this strain carry MHC haplotype H2-k.

This clone was detected only a few times. Here the gene names and germline are mouse. From the germline J gene comes the end of the CDR3, since the read stops 4 residues before it. The chain links TRBV13-3 to TRBJ1-1; D is uncertain. This CDR3 is built from 13 residues. The germline gives CDR1 NNHDY, CDR2 SYVADS. The V end lost 2 bases, the J end lost 0 bases, and 5 bases lay between the germline ends. The DNA read from the CDR3 is TGTGCCAGCAGTGACACACCAAACACA. Amino acids: CASSDTPNT. The whole CDR3 sequence reads CASSDTPNTEVFF.

Of note for this clone: Mouse gene names apply. With the read ending 4 residues before the CDR3 end, the germline J gene is used to fill in that end. The same CDR3 can be traced to other DNA sequences in this sample. The rearrangement uses TRBV1 and TRBJ2-3; 7 nucleotides align to TRBD1. After removal of 0 bases from V and 1 base from J, the junction contained 4 bases not matched to a gene. Germline lookup yields CDR1 NSQYPW and CDR2 LRSPGD (reference sequence). The CDR3 runs to 16 residues. The CDR3 DNA, read in part, is TGCACCTGCAGTGCAGATCGACAGGGCGGTGCAGAA. Translated: CTCSADRQGGAE. The entire CDR3 protein is CTCSADRQGGAETLYF.

In the case of this clone: Germline and genes: mouse. Here the CDR3 reads CASSRTSNSDYTF. Partial CDR3 DNA: TGTGCCAGCAGCCGGACATCAAACTCC. The rearrangement links TRBV14 to TRBJ1-2; D may be TRBD1 (5 bases). The observed sequence ends 4 residues before the CDR3 terminus, with the missing tail filled in from the germline J gene. V dropped 5 bases and J dropped 0 bases, with 8 bases sitting between them. Germline lookup yields CDR1 SGHDT and CDR2 FRDEAV. The CDR3 covers 13 residues.

This clone was observed a few times. Gene names denote mouse genes. The CDR3 extends 4 residues past the end of the read, so its final part is completed from the germline J gene. The chain links TRBV31 to TRBJ2-2; 8 bases line up with TRBD2. Trimming took 2 bases from V and 0 from J; bases not matched to a gene: 8. This CDR3 comprises 17 residues. In germline, CDR1 is GKSSPN, CDR2 SITVG. CDR3 region: CAWSKAGGTSNTGQLYF. CDR3 DNA (partial): TGTGCCTGGAGTAAGGCTGGGGGGACGTCAAACACCGGG.

This clone was seen only a few times. A much larger clone lies a single base off, so this may be a read error. The genes are named according to mouse. The CDR3 end is not reached by the read, which stops 4 residues before it; the germline J gene fills it in. The rearrangement joins TRBV13-1 to TRBJ1-1; D might be TRBD1 (6 bases). CDR3 size: 14 residues. Trimming shortened V by 4 bases and J by 1 base, and 11 bases separated the two germline ends. Germline assignment: CDR1 NSHNY and CDR2 SYGAGN. The CDR3 bases that were read are TGTGCCAGCAGTCCCGGGACAAGAAACACA. Its protein is CASSPGTRNT. The whole CDR3 is CASSPGTRNTEVFF.